A selection of T cell receptor beta chains follows, all from one sample in a study of long-term antiretroviral therapy in people with HIV. Generated by immunoSEQ multiplex PCR, the TCRdb table keeps only in-frame clones and is missing some. The sample holds approximately 29,000 clones; about 85% are singletons and the top ten take approximately 12%. Source: unsorted PBMCs, taken 1.1 years after starting antiretroviral therapy. These receptors all stem from a man aged 18 to 29 with HIV. Each CDR3 is given with its conserved first and last residue. A D gene is named only where the DNA matches it firmly. Where a row states a size, it is once, few, many or the class of an expanded clone; other rows omit it.

V	D	size	J	DNA	CDR3
TRBV5-4	TRBD1	.	TRBJ2-7	TGTGCCAGCAGCTCGACGGACAGGGGGTTCTACGAGCAGTACTTC	CASSSTDRGFYEQYF
TRBV7-2	TRBD1	once	TRBJ1-6	TGTGCCAGCAGCACCGATCCGACAGGGGCTTCACCCCTCCACTTT	CASSTDPTGASPLHF
TRBV6-1	TRBD2	.	TRBJ2-7	TGTGCCAGCAGTGACCAGCGGGAGTTAGGCGAGCAGTACTTC	CASSDQRELGEQYF
TRBV4-1	.	once	TRBJ1-2	TGCGCCAGCAGCCAAGTGAGGGGATTCAACTATGGCTACACCTTC	CASSQVRGFNYGYTF
TRBV5-8	.	.	TRBJ1-1	TGTGCCAGCAGCTTGGGACTGTGGCAGAGGAACACTGAAGCTTTCTTT	CASSLGLWQRNTEAFF
TRBV18	TRBD1	.	TRBJ1-6	TGTGCCAGCTCCCCCGGACAGGGTCTCTCACCCCTCCACTTT	CASSPGQGLSPLHF
TRBV19	.	.	TRBJ1-4	TGTGCCAGTAGTGGCCGGGACGGCCCTAATGAAAAACTGTTTTTT	CASSGRDGPNEKLFF
TRBV6-6	TRBD1	.	TRBJ1-6	TGTGCCAGCAGGCCGGACAGGGGCGGTTCACCCCTCCACTTT	CASRPDRGGSPLHF
TRBV30	.	.	TRBJ1-2	TGTGCCTGGTTGGATGGAGCTGGCTACACCTTC	CAWLDGAGYTF
TRBV5-5	.	.	TRBJ2-3	TGTGCCAGCAGCCACCCCTCAGATACGCAGTATTTT	CASSHPSDTQYF
TRBV5-4	TRBD1	.	TRBJ2-2	TGTGCCAGCAGCCAGGACAGGGATTTTACCGGGGAGCTGTTTTTT	CASSQDRDFTGELFF
TRBV10-1	.	.	TRBJ2-1	TGCGCCAGCAGTCAAGACCAATACAATGAGCAGTTCTTC	CASSQDQYNEQFF
TRBV4-1	TRBD2	.	TRBJ2-4	TGCGCCAGCAGCCCCATCTTGCGGGAGGGCCACGGGATTCAGTACTTC	CASSPILREGHGIQYF
TRBV5-4	TRBD2	.	TRBJ2-2	TGTGCCAGCAGCTTGTGGGGCGGGAGGTTCGCCGGGGAGCTGTTTTTT	CASSLWGGRFAGELFF
TRBV19	TRBD2	.	TRBJ2-2	TGTGCCAGTAGGGGGGGGTGGACAAGAAACACCGGGGAGCTGTTTTTT	CASRGGWTRNTGELFF
TRBV19	.	.	TRBJ2-7	TGTGCCAGTAGTACCGGCTCAGCGGGCTACGAGCAGTACTTC	CASSTGSAGYEQYF
TRBV4-2	.	once	TRBJ2-7	TGTGCCAGCAGCCAACCCGGACCCTACGAGCAGTACTTC	CASSQPGPYEQYF
TRBV25-1	TRBD1	.	TRBJ1-2	TGTGCCAGCAGTGAACGGGACAGGGGGAACTATGGCTACACCTTC	CASSERDRGNYGYTF
TRBV7-9	.	.	TRBJ1-1	TGTGCCAGCAGCTCTTCTGGAGGGATCACTGAAGCTTTCTTT	CASSSSGGITEAFF
TRBV6-6	TRBD2	.	TRBJ2-5	TGTGCCAGCAGCCCTAGCGGGAGGGTAATTCAAGAGACCCAGTACTTC	CASSPSGRVIQETQYF
TRBV6-4	.	.	TRBJ2-3	TGTGCCAGCAGTGACGTGGCGGGAAGGGAAGATACGCAGTATTTT	CASSDVAGREDTQYF
TRBV19	TRBD2	.	TRBJ2-7	TGTGCCAGTAGTGCCGAGGAGACTAGCCACGACGAGCAGTACTTC	CASSAEETSHDEQYF
TRBV9	.	.	TRBJ1-4	TGTGCCAGCAGTGGGGGACCTATAAGGGAAAAACTGTTTTTT	CASSGGPIREKLFF
TRBV7-9	TRBD2	.	TRBJ2-1	TGTGCCAGCAGCCCCGGGGGGGGACTAGCGCACGCCGAGCAGTTCTTC	CASSPGGGLAHAEQFF
TRBV29-1	.	.	TRBJ1-1	TGCAGCGTTGAAGACAGGGCGACTGAAGCTTTCTTT	CSVEDRATEAFF
TRBV7-9	TRBD2	.	TRBJ2-5	TGTGCCAGCAGCTTAACAGGACTAGCGGGACAAGAGACCCAGTACTTC	CASSLTGLAGQETQYF
TRBV15	.	.	TRBJ2-3	TGTGCCACCAGCAGAGTGCGTGGCAGGGGCACAGATACGCAGTATTTT	CATSRVRGRGTDTQYF
TRBV7-9	.	.	TRBJ1-6	TGTGCCAGCAGCTTAGAGGGCAATTGGGGGGCACCCCTCCACTTT	CASSLEGNWGAPLHF
TRBV5-6	TRBD1	.	TRBJ1-2	TGTGCCAGCAGCTCTAGAACCGGGACAGGGGGTGGCTACACCTTC	CASSSRTGTGGGYTF
TRBV11-3	TRBD1	.	TRBJ1-6	TGTGCCAGCAGCACGACAGGGGAAGAGAATTCACCCCTCCACTTT	CASSTTGEENSPLHF
TRBV4-1	TRBD2	.	TRBJ2-3	TGCGCCAGCAGCTCAGAACCCTGGACTAGCGGGGACACAGATACGCAGTATTTT	CASSSEPWTSGDTDTQYF
TRBV7-9	.	.	TRBJ2-5	TGTGCCAGCAGGGGAGAGACCCAGTACTTC	CASRGETQYF
TRBV6-4	TRBD2	.	TRBJ2-2	TGTGCCAGCTCCGGACTAGTAGGCACCGGGGAGCTGTTTTTT	CASSGLVGTGELFF
TRBV10-3	TRBD2	.	TRBJ2-7	TGTGCCATCAGTGAGTCTGCGGGAGACTACGAGCAGTACTTC	CAISESAGDYEQYF
TRBV10-2	TRBD1	.	TRBJ1-2	TGCGCCAGCAGCTTCGCGGACAGGGGCTATGGCTACACCTTC	CASSFADRGYGYTF
TRBV4-1	.	.	TRBJ1-4	TGCGCCAGCAGGCAAAACGGGATAGCTGAGGAAAAACTGTTTTTT	CASRQNGIAEEKLFF
TRBV28	.	.	TRBJ1-3	TGTGCCAGCGCCGCCGTTAGCTCTGGAAACACCATATATTTT	CASAAVSSGNTIYF
TRBV5-1	.	.	TRBJ2-7	TGCGCCAGCAGCTTGGACAGCCCTAGCTCCTACGAGCAGTACTTC	CASSLDSPSSYEQYF
TRBV28	.	.	TRBJ2-2	TGTGCCAGCAGTTTGGGTGGGAATGGCGGGGAGCTGTTTTTT	CASSLGGNGGELFF
TRBV6-5	.	once	TRBJ2-2	TGTGCCAGCAGGCGGATTTCCACCGGGGAGCTGTTTTTT	CASRRISTGELFF
TRBV27	.	once	TRBJ2-4	TGTGCCAGCAGTTTAAGTAACAACAAAAACATTCAGTACTTC	CASSLSNNKNIQYF
TRBV10-2	TRBD2	once	TRBJ2-1	TGCGCCAGCAGTTGGACTAGCGGGGGCCCAAGGAGTGAGCAGTTCTTC	CASSWTSGGPRSEQFF
TRBV18	TRBD1	.	TRBJ2-1	TGTGCCAGCTCACCGGGACAGGCATACAATGAGCAGTTCTTC	CASSPGQAYNEQFF
TRBV2	.	.	TRBJ2-3	TGTGCCACCGACAGGAAACCTTATAGCACAGATACGCAGTATTTT	CATDRKPYSTDTQYF
TRBV6-5	TRBD1	.	TRBJ2-7	TGTGCCAGCAGTTCCCCAGGGGGCCTAAGCTCCTACGAGCAGTACTTC	CASSSPGGLSSYEQYF
TRBV21-1	.	.	TRBJ2-7	TGTGCCAGCGGCCTCGGGACTAGCGGGAGATCTATCGAGCAGTACTTC	CASGLGTSGRSIEQYF
TRBV7-2	.	.	TRBJ2-1	TGTGCCAGCAGCCCGGACCCAGGGTCTCTCAATGAGCAGTTCTTC	CASSPDPGSLNEQFF
TRBV6-1	TRBD1	once	TRBJ2-1	TGTGCCAGCAGTGTAAGGGGGCAGAATGAGCAGTTCTTC	CASSVRGQNEQFF
TRBV13	TRBD1	.	TRBJ1-5	TGTGCCAGCAGCTCACGGGACAGGGGGCGGAATCAGCCCCAGCATTTT	CASSSRDRGRNQPQHF
TRBV5-1	.	once	TRBJ2-7	TGCGCCAGCAGCTTGGCACACAGGGGGGGATTCTACGAGCAGTACTTC	CASSLAHRGGFYEQYF
TRBV10-3	.	.	TRBJ2-7	TGTGCCATCAGTGAGCTGGTTGAAACGAGGCAGTACTTC	CAISELVETRQYF
TRBV28	.	.	TRBJ2-3	TGTGCCAGCAGTAAAGGGGTTGAGGGGACAGATACGCAGTATTTT	CASSKGVEGTDTQYF
TRBV2	.	.	TRBJ1-1	TGTGCCAGCACACACGAGAACACTGAAGCTTTCTTT	CASTHENTEAFF
TRBV4-3	.	.	TRBJ2-5	TGCGCCAGCAGCCCTCGGACGGGGCACCAAGAGACCCAGTACTTC	CASSPRTGHQETQYF
TRBV2	TRBD2	.	TRBJ2-3	TGTGCCAGCACTACGACCCCGGGGGCTAGCGGGAGCTCAACTACGCAGTATTTT	CASTTTPGASGSSTTQYF
TRBV27	.	.	TRBJ1-2	TGTGCCAGCAGTCCCACTGGACAAAGCCCTCTGTATGGCTACACCTTC	CASSPTGQSPLYGYTF
TRBV7-6	TRBD2	.	TRBJ2-2	TGTGCCAGCAGCTTAGGGTCTAGCGGGGGGGCCTTCACCGGGGAGCTGTTTTTT	CASSLGSSGGAFTGELFF
TRBV28	.	.	TRBJ1-1	TGTGCCAGCAGCTCCCCCGGGACAGAAGCTTTCTTT	CASSSPGTEAFF
TRBV9	TRBD1	.	TRBJ2-1	TGTGCCAGCAGCGAGGAGGGGACAGGGGGCGATGAGCAGTTCTTC	CASSEEGTGGDEQFF
TRBV7-9	.	.	TRBJ2-7	TGTGCCAGCAGCTTAGGACACCGGGGGTCCTACGAGCAGTACTTC	CASSLGHRGSYEQYF